This TCR beta chain was sequenced for a study of a mutant IDH1 vaccine in newly diagnosed glioma. Sample time point: week 23, last vaccination. Each dose of the vaccine consisted of 300 ug of mutant IDH1 20-mer peptide, with topical imiquimod. Assay used: immunoSEQ multiplex PCR; TCRdb lists only in-frame clones, some missing. Of tens of thousands of clones listed, around 80% are singletons. The CDR3 is 13 amino acids. Losses at the gene ends were 4 bases for V and 5 bases for J; bases not matched to a gene: 2. Germline CDR1 reads MGHDK; CDR2 reads SYGVNS. Regarding this clone: Its antigen is currently unknown.

This sequence was found in a woman aged 18 to 35 with glioma. Here the sequenced sample was PBMCs, taken from a glioma patient whose treatment included an IDH1 peptide vaccine. The rearrangement joins TRBV25-1 to TRBJ2-1; 7 nucleotides match TRBD2. Here the CDR3 DNA reads TGTGCCAGCAGTGTGGGGAGGGACAATGAGCAGTTCTTC. It codes for CASSVGRDNEQFF.